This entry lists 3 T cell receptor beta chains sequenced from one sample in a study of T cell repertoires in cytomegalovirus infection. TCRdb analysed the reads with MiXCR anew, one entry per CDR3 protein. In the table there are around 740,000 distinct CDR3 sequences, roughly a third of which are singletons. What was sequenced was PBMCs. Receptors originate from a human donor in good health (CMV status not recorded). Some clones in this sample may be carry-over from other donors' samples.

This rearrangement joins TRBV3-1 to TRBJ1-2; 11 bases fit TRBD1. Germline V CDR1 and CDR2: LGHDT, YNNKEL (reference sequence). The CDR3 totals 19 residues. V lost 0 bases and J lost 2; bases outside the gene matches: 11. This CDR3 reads CASSQESRGQGGWNYGYTF. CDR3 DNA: TGTGCCAGCAGCCAAGAGTCGAGGGGACAGGGGGGGTGGAACTATGGCTACACCTTC. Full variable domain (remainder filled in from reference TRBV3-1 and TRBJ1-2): DTAVSQTPKYLVTQMGNDKSIKCEQNLGHDTMYWYKQDSKKFLKIMFSYNNKELIINETVPNRFSPKSPDKAHLNLHINSLELGDSAVYFCASSQESRGQGGWNYGYTFGSGTRLTVV.

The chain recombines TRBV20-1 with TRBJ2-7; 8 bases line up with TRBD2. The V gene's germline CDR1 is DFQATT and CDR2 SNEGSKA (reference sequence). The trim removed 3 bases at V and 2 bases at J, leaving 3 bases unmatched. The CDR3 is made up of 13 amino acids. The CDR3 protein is CSASSGETYEQYF. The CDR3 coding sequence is TGCAGTGCTAGTAGCGGGGAAACCTACGAGCAGTACTTC.

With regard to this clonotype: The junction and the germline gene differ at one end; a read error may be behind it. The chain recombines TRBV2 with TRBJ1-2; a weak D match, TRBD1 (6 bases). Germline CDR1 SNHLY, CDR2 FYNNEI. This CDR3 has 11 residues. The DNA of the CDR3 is TGTGCCAGCAATCAAGGGGGGGACTACAACTTC. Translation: CASNQGGDYNF.